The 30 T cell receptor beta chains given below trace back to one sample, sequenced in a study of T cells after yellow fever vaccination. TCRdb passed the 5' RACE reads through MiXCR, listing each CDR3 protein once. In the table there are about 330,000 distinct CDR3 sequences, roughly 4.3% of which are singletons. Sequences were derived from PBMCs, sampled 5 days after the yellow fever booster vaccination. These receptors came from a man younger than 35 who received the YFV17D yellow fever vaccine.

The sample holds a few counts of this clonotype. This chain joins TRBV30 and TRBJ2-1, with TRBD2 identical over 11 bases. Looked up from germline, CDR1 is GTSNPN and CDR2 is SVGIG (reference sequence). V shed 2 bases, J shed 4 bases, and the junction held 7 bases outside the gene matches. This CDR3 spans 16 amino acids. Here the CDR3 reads CAWSSSSGGPYNEQFF. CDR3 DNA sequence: TGTGCCTGGAGTAGTTCTAGCGGGGGGCCTTACAATGAGCAGTTCTTC.

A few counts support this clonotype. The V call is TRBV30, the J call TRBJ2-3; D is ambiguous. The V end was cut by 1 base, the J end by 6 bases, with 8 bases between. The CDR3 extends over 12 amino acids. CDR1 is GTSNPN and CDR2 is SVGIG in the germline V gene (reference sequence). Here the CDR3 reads CAWSALQDTQYF. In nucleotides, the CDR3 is TGTGCCTGGAGTGCCCTACAGGATACGCAGTATTTT. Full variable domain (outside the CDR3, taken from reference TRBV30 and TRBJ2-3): SQTIHQWPATLVQPVGSPLSLECTVEGTSNPNLYWYRQAAGRGLQLLFYSVGIGQISSEVPQNLSASRPQDRQFILSSKKLLLSDSGFYLCAWSALQDTQYFGPGTRLTVL.

The CDR3 spells CASSPLAGPYEQYF. DNA of the CDR3: TGTGCCAGCTCACCTCTAGCGGGGCCCTACGAGCAGTACTTC. The chain carries TRBV18 and TRBJ2-7, with 9 nucleotides matching TRBD2. The CDR3 covers 14 residues. V dropped 3 bases and J dropped 2; count of bases not matched to a gene: 2. CDR1 KGHSH and CDR2 LQKENI come from the germline V gene.

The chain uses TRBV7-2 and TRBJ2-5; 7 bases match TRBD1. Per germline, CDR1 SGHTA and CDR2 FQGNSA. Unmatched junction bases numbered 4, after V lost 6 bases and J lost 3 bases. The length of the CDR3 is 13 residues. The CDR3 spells CASSHDREETQYF. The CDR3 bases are TGTGCCAGCAGTCATGACAGGGAAGAGACCCAGTACTTC.

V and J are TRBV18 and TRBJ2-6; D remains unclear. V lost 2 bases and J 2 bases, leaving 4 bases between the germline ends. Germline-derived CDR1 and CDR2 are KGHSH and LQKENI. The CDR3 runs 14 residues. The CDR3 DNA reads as TGTGCCAGCTCACCAGGGACTGGGGCCAACGTCCTGACTTTC. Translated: CASSPGTGANVLTF.

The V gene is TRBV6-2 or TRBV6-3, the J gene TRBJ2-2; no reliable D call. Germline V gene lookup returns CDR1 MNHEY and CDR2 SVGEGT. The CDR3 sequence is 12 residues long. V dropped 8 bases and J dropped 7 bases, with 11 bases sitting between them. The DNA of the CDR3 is TGTGCCAGCGACCTAGGGTACGGGGAGCTGTTTTTT. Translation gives CASDLGYGELFF.

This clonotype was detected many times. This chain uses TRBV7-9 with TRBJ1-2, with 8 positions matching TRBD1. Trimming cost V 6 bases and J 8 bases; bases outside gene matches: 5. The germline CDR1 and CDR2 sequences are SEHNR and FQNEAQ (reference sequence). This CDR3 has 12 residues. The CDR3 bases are TGTGCCAGCAGGGACAGGGTTGAGGGCTACACCTTC. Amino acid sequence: CASRDRVEGYTF.

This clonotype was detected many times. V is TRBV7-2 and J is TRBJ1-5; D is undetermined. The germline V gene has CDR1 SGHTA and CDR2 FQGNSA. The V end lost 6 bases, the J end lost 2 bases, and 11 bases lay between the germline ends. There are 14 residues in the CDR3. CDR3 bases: TGTGCCAGCAGTAACACCCGCGGCAATCAGCCCCAGCATTTT. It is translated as CASSNTRGNQPQHF.

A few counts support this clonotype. The CDR3 spells CATSRDEGGRIAGELFF. CDR3 DNA: TGTGCCACCAGCAGAGATGAGGGGGGCAGGATAGCCGGGGAGCTGTTTTTT. This rearrangement joins TRBV15 to TRBJ2-2, with D perhaps assigned TRBD1 or TRBD2 (6 bases each). The CDR3 has 17 amino acids. Germline lookup yields CDR1 LNHNV and CDR2 YYDKDF (reference sequence). Trimming took 0 bases from V and 6 from J, leaving 17 bases between them.

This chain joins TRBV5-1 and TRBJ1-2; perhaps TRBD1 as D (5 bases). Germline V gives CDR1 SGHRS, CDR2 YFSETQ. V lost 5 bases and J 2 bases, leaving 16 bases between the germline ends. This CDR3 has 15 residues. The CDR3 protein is CASSSTGTYNYGYTF. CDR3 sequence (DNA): TGCGCCAGCAGTTCTACCGGGACTTACAACTATGGCTACACCTTC.

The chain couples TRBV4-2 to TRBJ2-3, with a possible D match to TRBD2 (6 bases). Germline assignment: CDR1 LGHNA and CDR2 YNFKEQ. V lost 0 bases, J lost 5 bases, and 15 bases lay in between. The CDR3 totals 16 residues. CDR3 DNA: TGTGCCAGCAGCCAAGATGGAGGGGACGGTAGAGATACGCAGTATTTT. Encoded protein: CASSQDGGDGRDTQYF.

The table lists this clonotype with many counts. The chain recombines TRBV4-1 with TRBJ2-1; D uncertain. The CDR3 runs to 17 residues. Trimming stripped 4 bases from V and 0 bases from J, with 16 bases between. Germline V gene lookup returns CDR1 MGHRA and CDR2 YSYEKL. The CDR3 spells CASSLKRLSTSYNEQFF. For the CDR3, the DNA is TGCGCCAGCAGCCTAAAACGTCTAAGTACCTCCTACAATGAGCAGTTCTTC.

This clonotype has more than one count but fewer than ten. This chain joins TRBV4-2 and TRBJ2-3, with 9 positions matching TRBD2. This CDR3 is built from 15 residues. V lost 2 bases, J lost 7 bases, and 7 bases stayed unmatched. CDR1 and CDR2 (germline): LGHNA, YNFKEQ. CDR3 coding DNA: TGTGCCAGCAGCCAAAGCGGGGGGTTCAGTAATACGCAGTATTTT. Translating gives CASSQSGGFSNTQYF.

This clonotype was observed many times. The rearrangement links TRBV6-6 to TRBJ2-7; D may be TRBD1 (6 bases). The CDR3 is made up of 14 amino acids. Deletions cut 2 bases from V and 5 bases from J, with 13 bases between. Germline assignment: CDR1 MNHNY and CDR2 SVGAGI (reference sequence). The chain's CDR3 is CASSYTGLSNEQYV. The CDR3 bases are TGTGCCAGCAGTTACACAGGGTTATCCAACGAGCAGTACGTC.

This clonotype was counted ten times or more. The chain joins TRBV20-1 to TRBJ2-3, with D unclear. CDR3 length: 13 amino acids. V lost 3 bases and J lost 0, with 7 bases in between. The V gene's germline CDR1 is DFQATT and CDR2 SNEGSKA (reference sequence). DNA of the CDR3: TGCAGTGCTAGGGCTACTAGCACAGATACGCAGTATTTT. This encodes CSARATSTDTQYF.

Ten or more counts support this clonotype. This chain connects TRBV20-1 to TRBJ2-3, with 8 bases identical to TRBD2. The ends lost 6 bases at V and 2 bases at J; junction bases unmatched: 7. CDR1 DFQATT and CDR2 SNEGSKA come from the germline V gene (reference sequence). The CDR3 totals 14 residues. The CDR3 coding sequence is TGCAGTGCGGATGAGCGGGGGTCCACAGATACGCAGTATTTT. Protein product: CSADERGSTDTQYF.

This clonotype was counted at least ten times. This CDR3 is CASSLFGGQETQYF. For the CDR3, the DNA is TGTGCCAGCAGCTTATTCGGGGGGCAAGAGACCCAGTACTTC. V gene TRBV7-9 combines with J gene TRBJ2-5; 7 bases fit TRBD2. The V and J ends lost 2 bases and 2 bases, in that order; junction bases with no gene match: 2. The CDR3 totals 14 residues. Germline lookup yields CDR1 SEHNR and CDR2 FQNEAQ (reference sequence).

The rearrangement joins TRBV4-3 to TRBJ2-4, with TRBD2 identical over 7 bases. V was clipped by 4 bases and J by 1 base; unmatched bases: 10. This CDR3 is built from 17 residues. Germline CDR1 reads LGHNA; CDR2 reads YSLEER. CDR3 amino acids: CASSPHQLASAKNIQYF. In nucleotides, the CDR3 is TGCGCCAGCAGCCCACACCAACTAGCGTCGGCCAAAAACATTCAGTACTTC.

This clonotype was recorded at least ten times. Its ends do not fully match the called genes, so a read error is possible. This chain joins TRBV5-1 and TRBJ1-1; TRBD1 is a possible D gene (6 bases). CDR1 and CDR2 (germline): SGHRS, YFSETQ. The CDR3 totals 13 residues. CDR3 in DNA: TGTGCCAGCAGCTCAGGGGAGAACACTGAAGCTTTCTTT. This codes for CASSSGENTEAFF.

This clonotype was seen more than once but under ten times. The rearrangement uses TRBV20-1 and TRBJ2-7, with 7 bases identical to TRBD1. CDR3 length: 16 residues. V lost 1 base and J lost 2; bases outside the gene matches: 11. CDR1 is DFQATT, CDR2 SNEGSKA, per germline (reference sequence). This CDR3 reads CSARGGWGQLTYEQYV. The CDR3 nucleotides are TGCAGTGCTAGAGGGGGATGGGGACAGCTAACCTACGAGCAGTACGTC.

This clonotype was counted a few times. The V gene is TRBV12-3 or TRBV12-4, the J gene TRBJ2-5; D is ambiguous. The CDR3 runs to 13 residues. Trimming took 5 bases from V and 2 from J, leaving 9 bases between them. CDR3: CASSIRQQETQYF. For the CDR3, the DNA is TGTGCCAGCAGTATTAGGCAGCAAGAGACCCAGTACTTC.

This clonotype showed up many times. The CDR3 DNA reads TGCGCCAGCAGTTACGGAGGGGGTAACACTGAAGCTTTCTTT. As protein: CASSYGGGNTEAFF. The genes are TRBV5-1 and TRBJ1-1, with D possibly matching TRBD1 (6 bases). Germline CDR1 SGHRS, CDR2 YFSETQ. The CDR3 consists of 14 residues. V was trimmed by 5 bases and J by 2 bases, leaving 13 bases between them.

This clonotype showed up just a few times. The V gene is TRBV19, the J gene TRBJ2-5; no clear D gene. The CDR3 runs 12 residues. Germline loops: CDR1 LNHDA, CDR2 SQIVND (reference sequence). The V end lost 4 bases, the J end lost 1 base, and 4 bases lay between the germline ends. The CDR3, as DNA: TGTGCCAGTAGTAACCTCCAAGAGACCCAGTACTTC. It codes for CASSNLQETQYF.

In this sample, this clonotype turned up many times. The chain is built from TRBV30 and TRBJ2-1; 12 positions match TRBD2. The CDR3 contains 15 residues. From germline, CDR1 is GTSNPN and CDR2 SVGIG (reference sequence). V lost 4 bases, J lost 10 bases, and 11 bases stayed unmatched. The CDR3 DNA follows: TGTGCCTGGACTAGCGGGGGGGCCGTATGGAGCGAGCAGTTCTTC. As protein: CAWTSGGAVWSEQFF.

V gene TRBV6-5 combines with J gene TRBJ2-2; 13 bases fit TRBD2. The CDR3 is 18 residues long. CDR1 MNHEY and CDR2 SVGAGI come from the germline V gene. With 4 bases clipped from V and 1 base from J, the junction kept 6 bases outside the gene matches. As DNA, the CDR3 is TGTGCCAGCAGTTCCCTGACTAGCGGGGGGAAGAACACCGGGGAGCTGTTTTTT. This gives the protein CASSSLTSGGKNTGELFF.

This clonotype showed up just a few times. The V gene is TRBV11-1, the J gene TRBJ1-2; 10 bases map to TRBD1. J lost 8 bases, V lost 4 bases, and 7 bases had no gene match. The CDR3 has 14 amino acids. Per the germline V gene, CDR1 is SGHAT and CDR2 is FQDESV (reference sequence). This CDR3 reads CASSSNGTGAGYTF. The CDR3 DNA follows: TGTGCCAGCAGCTCGAATGGGACAGGGGCAGGCTACACCTTC.

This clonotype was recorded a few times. The CDR3 loop is CASRRHVGTDTQYF. The CDR3 region has the DNA TGTGCCAGCAGAAGACACGTCGGGACAGATACGCAGTATTTT. The rearrangement joins TRBV7-2 to TRBJ2-3; the D is unclear. CDR1 SGHTA and CDR2 FQGNSA come from the germline V gene. Trimming shortened V by 6 bases and J by 3 bases, and 13 bases separated the two germline ends. CDR3 length equals 14 residues.

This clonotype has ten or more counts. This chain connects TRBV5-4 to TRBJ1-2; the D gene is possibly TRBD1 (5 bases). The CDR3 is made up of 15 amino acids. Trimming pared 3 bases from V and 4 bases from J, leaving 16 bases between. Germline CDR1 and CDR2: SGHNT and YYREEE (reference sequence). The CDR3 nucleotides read TGTGCCAGCAGCTCCCTCGGCGGAGGGACCTATGGCTACACCTTC. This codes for CASSSLGGGTYGYTF.

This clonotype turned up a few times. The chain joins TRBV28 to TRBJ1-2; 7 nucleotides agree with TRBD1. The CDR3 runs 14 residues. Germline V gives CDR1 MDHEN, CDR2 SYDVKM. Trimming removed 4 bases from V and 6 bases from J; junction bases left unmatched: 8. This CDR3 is CASSSGQDPNGYTF. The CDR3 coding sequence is TGTGCCAGCAGTTCCGGACAGGACCCAAATGGCTACACCTTC.

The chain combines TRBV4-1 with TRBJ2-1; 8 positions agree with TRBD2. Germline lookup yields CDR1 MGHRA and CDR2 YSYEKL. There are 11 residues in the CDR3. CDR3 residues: CASNGGAGEFF. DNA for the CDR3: TGCGCTTCAAACGGGGGGGCCGGGGAGTTCTTC.